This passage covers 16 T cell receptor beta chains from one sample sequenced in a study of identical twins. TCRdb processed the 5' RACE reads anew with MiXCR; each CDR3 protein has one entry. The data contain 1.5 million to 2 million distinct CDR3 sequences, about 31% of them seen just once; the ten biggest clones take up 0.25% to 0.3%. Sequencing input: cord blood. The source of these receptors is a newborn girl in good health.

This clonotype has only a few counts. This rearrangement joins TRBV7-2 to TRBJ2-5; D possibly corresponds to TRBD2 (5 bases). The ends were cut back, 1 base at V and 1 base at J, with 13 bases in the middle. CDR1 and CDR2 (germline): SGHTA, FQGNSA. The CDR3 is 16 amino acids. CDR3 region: CASSLGFGLAQETQYF. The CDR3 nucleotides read TGTGCCAGCAGCTTAGGATTCGGTCTAGCCCAAGAGACCCAGTACTTC.

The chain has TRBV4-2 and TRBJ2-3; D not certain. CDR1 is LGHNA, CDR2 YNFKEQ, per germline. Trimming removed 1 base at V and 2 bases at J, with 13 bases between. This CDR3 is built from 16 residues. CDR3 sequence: CASSQGPAHDTDTQYF. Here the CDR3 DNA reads TGTGCCAGCAGCCAAGGCCCCGCACATGACACAGATACGCAGTATTTT.

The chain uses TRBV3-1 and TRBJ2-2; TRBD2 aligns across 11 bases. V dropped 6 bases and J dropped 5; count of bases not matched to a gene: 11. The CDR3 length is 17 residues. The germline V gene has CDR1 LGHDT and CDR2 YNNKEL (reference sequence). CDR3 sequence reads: CASSPLASGGWTGELFF. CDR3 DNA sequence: TGTGCCAGCAGTCCCCTCGCTAGCGGGGGGTGGACCGGGGAGCTGTTTTTT.

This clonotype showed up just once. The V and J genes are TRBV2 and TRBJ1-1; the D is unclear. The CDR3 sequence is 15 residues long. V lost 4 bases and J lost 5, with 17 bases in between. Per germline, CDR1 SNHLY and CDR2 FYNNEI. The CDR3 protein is CASSGAEYASTEAFF. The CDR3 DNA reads TGTGCCAGCAGTGGTGCGGAATATGCCTCTACTGAAGCTTTCTTT. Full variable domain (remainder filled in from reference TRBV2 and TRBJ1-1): EPEVTQTPSHQVTQMGQEVILRCVPISNHLYFYWYRQILGQKVEFLVSFYNNEISEKSEIFDDQFSVERPDGSNFTLKIRSTKLEDSAMYFCASSGAEYASTEAFFGQGTRLTVV.

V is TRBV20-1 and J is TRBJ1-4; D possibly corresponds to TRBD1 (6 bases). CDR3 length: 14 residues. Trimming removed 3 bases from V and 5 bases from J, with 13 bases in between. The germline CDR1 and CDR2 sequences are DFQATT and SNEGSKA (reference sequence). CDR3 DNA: TGCAGTGCTAGGGGGGGAACAGGGAATGAAAAACTGTTTTTT. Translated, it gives CSARGGTGNEKLFF.

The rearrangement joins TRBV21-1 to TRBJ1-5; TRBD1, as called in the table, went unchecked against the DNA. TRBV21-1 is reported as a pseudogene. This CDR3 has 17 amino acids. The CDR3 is CASSKALLRGGDQPQHF. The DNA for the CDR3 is TGTGCCAGCAGCAAAGCGCTTTTGAGAGGGGGCGATCAGCCCCAGCATTTT.

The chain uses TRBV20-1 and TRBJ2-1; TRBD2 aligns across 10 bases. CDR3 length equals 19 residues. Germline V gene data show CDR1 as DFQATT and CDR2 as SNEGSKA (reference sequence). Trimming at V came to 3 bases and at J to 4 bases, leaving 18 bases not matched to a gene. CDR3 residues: CSARALAGKRASGYNEQFF. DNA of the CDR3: TGCAGTGCTAGGGCACTAGCGGGGAAGAGGGCTAGCGGTTACAATGAGCAGTTCTTC.

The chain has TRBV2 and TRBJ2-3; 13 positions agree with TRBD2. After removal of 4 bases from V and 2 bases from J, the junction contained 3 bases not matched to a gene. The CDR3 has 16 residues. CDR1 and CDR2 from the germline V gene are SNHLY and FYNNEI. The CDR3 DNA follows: TGTGCCAGCAGTGGGGGACTAGCGGGACCCACAGATACGCAGTATTTT. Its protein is CASSGGLAGPTDTQYF.

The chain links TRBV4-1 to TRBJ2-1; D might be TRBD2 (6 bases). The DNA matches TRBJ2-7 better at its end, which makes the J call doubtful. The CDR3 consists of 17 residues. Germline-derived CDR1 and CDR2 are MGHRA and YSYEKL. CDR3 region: CASSQDVGDWLNNEQYF. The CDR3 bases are TGCGCCAGCAGCCAAGATGTTGGGGACTGGCTCAACAATGAGCAGTACTTC.

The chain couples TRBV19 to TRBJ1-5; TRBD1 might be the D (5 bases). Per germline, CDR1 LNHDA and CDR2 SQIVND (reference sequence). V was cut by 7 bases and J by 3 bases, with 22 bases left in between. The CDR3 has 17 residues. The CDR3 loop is CASTNLRGAANNQPQHF. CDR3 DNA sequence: TGTGCCAGTACCAACCTACGTGGGGCGGCGAACAATCAGCCCCAGCATTTT.

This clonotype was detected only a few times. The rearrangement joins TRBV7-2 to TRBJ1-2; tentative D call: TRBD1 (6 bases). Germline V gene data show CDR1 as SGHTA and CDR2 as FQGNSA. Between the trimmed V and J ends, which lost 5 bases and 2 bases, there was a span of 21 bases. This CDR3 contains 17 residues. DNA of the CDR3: TGTGCCAGCAGCCCCAATCGCTTAGGGGGGCCGAACTATGGCTACACCTTC. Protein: CASSPNRLGGPNYGYTF.

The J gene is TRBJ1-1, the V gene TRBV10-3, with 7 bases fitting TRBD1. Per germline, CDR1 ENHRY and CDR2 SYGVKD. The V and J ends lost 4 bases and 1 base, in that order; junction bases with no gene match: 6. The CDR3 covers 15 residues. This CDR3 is CAISALGQQNTEAFF. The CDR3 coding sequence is TGTGCCATCAGTGCCTTGGGACAGCAGAACACTGAAGCTTTCTTT.

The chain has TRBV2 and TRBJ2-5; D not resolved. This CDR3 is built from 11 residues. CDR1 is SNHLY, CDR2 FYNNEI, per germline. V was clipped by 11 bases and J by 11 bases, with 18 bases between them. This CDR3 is CAAFLFNEQYF. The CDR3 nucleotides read TGTGCCGCCTTTCTGTTCAATGAGCAGTACTTC.

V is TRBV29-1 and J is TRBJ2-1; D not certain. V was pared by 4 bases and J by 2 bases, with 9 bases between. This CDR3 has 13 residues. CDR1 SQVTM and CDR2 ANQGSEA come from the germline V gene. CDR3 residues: CSVAVAAYNEQFF. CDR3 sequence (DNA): TGCAGCGTTGCGGTGGCAGCCTACAATGAGCAGTTCTTC.

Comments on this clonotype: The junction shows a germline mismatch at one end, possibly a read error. The CDR3 region is CASSLQLNAEAFF. CDR3 in DNA: TGTGCCAGCAGCCTGCAGCTGAACGCTGAAGCTTTCTTT. This sequence joins TRBV7-9 and TRBJ1-1; D is uncertain. The CDR3 consists of 13 residues. The V gene's germline CDR1 is SEHNR and CDR2 FQNEAQ (reference sequence). Full variable domain (outside the CDR3, taken from reference TRBV7-9 and TRBJ1-1): DTGVSQNPRHKITKRGQNVTFRCDPISEHNRLYWYRQTLGQGPEFLTYFQNEAQLEKSRLLSDRFSAERPKGSFSTLEIQRTEQGDSAMYLCASSLQLNAEAFFGQGTRLTVV.

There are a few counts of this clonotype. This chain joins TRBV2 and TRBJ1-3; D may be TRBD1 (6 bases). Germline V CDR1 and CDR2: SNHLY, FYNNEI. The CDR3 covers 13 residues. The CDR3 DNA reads TGTGCTACTAAGGGGGGACCTGGAAACACCATATATTTT. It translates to CATKGGPGNTIYF.